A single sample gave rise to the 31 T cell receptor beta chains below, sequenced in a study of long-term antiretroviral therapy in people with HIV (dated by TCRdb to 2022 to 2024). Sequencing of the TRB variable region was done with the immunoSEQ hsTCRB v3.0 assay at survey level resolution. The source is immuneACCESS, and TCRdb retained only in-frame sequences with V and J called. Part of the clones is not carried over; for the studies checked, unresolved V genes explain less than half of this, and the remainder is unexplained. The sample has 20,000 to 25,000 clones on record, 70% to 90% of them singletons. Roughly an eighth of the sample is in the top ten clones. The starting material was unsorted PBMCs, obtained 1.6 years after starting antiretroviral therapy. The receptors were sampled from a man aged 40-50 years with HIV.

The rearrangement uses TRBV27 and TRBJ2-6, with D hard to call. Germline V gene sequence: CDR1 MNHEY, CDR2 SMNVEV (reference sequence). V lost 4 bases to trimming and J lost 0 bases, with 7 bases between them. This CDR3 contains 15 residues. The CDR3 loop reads CASSSVYSGANVLTF. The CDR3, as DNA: TGTGCCAGCAGTTCCGTCTACTCTGGGGCCAACGTCCTGACTTTC.

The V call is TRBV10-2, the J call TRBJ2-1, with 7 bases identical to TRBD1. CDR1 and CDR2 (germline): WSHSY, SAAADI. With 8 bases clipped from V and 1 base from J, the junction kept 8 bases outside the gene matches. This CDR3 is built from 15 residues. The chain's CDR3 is CASSFGTVSYNEQFF. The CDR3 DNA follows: TGCGCCAGCTCCTTCGGGACAGTTTCCTACAATGAGCAGTTCTTC.

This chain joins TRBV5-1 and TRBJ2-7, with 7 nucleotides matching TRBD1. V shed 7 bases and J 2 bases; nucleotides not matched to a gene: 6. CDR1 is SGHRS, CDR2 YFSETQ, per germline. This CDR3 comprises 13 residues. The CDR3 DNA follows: TGCGCCAGCCGAGGGGGCGCGGCCTACGAGCAGTACTTC. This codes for CASRGGAAYEQYF.

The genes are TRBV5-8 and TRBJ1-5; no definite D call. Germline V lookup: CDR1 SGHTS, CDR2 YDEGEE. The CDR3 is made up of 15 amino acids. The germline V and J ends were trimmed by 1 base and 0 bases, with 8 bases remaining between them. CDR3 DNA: TGTGCCAGCAGCTTGCAGGATTATAGCAATCAGCCCCAGCATTTT. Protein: CASSLQDYSNQPQHF.

The CDR3, as DNA: TGTGCCAGCTTGGAGGTCCTCTCTGGAAACACCATATATTTT. Its translation: CASLEVLSGNTIYF. The chain carries TRBV18 and TRBJ1-3; D is unclear. V dropped 7 bases and J dropped 0 bases, with 10 bases sitting between them. This CDR3 comprises 14 residues. From germline, CDR1 is KGHSH and CDR2 LQKENI.

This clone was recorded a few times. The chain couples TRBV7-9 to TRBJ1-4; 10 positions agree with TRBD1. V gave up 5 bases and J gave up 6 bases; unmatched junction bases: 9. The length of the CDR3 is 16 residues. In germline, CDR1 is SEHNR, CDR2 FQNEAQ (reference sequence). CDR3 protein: CASSHPRGTGDEKLFF. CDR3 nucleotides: TGTGCCAGCAGCCACCCCAGGGGGACAGGGGATGAAAAACTGTTTTTT.

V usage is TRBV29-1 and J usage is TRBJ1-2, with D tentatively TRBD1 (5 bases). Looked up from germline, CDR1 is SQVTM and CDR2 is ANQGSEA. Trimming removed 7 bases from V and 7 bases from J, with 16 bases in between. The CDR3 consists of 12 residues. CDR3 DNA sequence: TGCAGCGCCCTGGGAGGGGCGGGTGGCTACACCTTC. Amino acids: CSALGGAGGYTF.

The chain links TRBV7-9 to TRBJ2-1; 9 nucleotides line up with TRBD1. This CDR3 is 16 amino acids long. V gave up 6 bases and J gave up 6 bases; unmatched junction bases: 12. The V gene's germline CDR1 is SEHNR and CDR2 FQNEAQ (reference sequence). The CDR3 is CASRPLGGQGGNEQFF. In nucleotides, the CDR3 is TGTGCCAGCAGACCCCTAGGGGGACAGGGTGGCAATGAGCAGTTCTTC.

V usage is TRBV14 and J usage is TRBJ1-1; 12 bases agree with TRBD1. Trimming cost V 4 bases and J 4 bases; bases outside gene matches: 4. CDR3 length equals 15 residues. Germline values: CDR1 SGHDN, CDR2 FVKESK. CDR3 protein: CASSPGQGASTEAFF. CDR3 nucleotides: TGTGCCAGCAGCCCGGGACAGGGGGCGAGCACTGAAGCTTTCTTT. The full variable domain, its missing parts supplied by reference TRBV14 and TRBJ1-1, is EAGVTQFPSHSVIEKGQTVTLRCDPISGHDNLYWYRRVMGKEIKFLLHFVKESKQDESGMPNNRFLAERTGGTYSTLKVQPAELEDSGVYFCASSPGQGASTEAFFGQGTRLTVV.

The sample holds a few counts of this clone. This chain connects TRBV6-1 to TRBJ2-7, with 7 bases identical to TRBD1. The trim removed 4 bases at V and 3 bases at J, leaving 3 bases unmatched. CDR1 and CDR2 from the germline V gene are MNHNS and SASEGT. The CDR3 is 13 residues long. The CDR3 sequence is CASSGWDSYEQYF. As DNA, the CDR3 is TGTGCCAGCAGTGGATGGGACAGCTACGAGCAGTACTTC.

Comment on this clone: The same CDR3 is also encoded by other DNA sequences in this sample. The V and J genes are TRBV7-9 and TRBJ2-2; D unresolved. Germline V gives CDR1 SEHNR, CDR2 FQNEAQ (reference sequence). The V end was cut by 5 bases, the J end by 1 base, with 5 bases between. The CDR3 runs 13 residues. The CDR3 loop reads CASSPQNTGELFF. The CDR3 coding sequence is TGTGCCAGCAGCCCGCAGAACACCGGGGAGCTGTTTTTT.

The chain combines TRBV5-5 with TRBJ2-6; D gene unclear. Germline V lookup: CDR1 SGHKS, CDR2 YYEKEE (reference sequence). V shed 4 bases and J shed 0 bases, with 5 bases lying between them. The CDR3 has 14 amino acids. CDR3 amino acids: CASSSYSGANVLTF. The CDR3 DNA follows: TGTGCCAGCAGCAGCTACTCTGGGGCCAACGTCCTGACTTTC.

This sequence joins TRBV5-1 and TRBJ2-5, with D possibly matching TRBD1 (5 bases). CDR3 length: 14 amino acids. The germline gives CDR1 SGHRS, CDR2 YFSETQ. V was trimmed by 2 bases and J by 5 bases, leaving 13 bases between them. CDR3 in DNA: TGCGCCAGCAGCTTCCGGCAGGGCGAGGAGACCCAGTACTTC. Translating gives CASSFRQGEETQYF.

The CDR3 protein is CASSLARSSGANVLTF. The CDR3 coding sequence is TGTGCCAGCTCGCTTGCCAGGTCCTCTGGGGCCAACGTCCTGACTTTC. The rearrangement uses TRBV18 and TRBJ2-6; no firm D call. The germline V gene has CDR1 KGHSH and CDR2 LQKENI. V was cut by 6 bases and J by 0 bases, with 12 bases left in between. The CDR3 is 16 residues long.

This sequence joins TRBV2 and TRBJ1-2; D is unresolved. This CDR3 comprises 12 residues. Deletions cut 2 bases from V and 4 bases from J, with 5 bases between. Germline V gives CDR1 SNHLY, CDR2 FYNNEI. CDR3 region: CASSETGYGYTF. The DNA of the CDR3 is TGTGCCAGCAGTGAAACGGGCTATGGCTACACCTTC. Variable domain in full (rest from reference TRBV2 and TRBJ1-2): EPEVTQTPSHQVTQMGQEVILRCVPISNHLYFYWYRQILGQKVEFLVSFYNNEISEKSEIFDDQFSVERPDGSNFTLKIRSTKLEDSAMYFCASSETGYGYTFGSGTRLTVV.

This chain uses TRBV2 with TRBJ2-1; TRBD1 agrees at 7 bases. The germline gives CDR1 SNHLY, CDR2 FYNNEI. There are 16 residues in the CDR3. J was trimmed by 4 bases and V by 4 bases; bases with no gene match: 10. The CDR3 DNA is TGTGCCAGCAGTGCAGTTCTCAGGGGGTCATACAATGAGCAGTTCTTC. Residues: CASSAVLRGSYNEQFF.

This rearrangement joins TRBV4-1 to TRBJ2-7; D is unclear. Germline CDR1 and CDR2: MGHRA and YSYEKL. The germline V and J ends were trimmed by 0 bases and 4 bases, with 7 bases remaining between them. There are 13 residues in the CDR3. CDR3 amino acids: CASSQDRRYEQYF. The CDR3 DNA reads TGCGCCAGCAGCCAAGATAGGCGGTACGAGCAGTACTTC.

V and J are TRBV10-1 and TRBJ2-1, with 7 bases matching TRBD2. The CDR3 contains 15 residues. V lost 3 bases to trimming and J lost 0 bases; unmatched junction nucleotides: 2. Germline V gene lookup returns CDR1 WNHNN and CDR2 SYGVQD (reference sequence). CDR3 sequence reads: CASSEGGGSYNEQFF. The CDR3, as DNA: TGCGCCAGCAGTGAAGGCGGGGGCTCCTACAATGAGCAGTTCTTC.

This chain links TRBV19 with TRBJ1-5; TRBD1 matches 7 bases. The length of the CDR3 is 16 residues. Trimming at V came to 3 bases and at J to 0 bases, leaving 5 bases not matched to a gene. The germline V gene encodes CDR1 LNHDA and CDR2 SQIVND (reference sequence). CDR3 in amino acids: CASSMYGTDSNQPQHF. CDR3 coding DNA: TGTGCCAGTAGTATGTATGGGACAGATAGCAATCAGCCCCAGCATTTT.

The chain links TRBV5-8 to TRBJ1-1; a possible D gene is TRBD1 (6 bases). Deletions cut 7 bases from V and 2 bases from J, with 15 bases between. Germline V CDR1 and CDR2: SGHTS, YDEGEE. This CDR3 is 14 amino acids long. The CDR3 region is CASDYGGLNTEAFF. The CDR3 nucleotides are TGTGCCAGCGACTATGGGGGGCTAAACACTGAAGCTTTCTTT.

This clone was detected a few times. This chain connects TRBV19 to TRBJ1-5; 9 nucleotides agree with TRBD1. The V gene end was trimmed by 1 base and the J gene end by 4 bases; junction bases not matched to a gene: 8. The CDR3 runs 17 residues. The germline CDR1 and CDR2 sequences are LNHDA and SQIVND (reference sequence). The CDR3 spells CASSIGDRAIRNQPQHF. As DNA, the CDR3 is TGTGCCAGTAGTATAGGGGACAGGGCAATCAGGAATCAGCCCCAGCATTTT.

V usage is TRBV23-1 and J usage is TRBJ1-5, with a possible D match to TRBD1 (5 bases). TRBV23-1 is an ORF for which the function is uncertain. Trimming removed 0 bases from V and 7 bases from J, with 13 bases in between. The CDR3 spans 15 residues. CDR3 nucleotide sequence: TGCGCCAGCAGTCAATCGAACATCCCAGGGCAGCCCCAGCATTTT. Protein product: CASSQSNIPGQPQHF.

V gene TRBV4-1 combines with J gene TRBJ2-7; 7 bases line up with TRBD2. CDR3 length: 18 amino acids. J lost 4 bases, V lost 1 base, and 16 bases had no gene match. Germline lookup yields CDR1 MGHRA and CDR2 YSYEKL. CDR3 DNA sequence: TGCGCCAGCAGCCAAGGTCTACTAGCGCGCCGCCCCGAATACGAGCAGTACTTC. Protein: CASSQGLLARRPEYEQYF.

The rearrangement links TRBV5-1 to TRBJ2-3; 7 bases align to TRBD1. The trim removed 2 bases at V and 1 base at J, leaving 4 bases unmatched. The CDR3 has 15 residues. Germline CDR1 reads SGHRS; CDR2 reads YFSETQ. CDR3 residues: CASSFGQGGTDTQYF. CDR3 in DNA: TGCGCCAGCAGCTTTGGGCAGGGGGGCACAGATACGCAGTATTTT.

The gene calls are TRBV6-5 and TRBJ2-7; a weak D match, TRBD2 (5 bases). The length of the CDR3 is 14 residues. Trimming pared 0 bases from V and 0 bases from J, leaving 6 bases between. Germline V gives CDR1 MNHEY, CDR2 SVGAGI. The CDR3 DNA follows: TGTGCCAGCAGTTACTCCGGAGGCTCCTACGAGCAGTACTTC. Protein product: CASSYSGGSYEQYF.

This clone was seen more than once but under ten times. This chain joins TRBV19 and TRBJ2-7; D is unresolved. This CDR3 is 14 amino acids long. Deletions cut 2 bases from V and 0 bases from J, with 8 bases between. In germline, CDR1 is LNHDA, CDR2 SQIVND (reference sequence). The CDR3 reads CASSISSSSYEQYF. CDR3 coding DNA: TGTGCCAGTAGTATATCTTCCAGCTCCTACGAGCAGTACTTC.

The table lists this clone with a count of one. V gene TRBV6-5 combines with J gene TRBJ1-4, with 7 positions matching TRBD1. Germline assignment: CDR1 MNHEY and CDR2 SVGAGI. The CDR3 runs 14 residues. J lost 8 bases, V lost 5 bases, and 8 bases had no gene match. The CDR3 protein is CASSDDRAREKLFF. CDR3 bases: TGTGCCAGCAGTGACGACAGGGCACGGGAAAAACTGTTTTTT.

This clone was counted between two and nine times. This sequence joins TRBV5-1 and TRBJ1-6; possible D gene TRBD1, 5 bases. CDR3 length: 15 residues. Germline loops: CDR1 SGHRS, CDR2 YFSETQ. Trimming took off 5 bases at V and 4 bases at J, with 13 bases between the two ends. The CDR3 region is CASRDTELYNSPLHF. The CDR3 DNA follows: TGCGCCAGCAGGGACACAGAACTGTATAATTCACCCCTCCACTTT.

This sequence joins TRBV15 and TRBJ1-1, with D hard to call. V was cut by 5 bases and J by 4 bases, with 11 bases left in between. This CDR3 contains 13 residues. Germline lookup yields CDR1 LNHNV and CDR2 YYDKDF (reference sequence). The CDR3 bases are TGTGCCACCAGCCGGGCGATGGTCACTGAAGCTTTCTTT. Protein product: CATSRAMVTEAFF.

The CDR3 reads CAWSRLQRSGNTIYF. CDR3 coding DNA: TGTGCCTGGAGTAGGCTCCAACGCTCTGGAAACACCATATATTTT. V is TRBV30 and J is TRBJ1-3; D unresolved. The germline CDR1 and CDR2 sequences are GTSNPN and SVGIG (reference sequence). V shed 2 bases and J shed 0 bases, with 11 bases lying between them. There are 15 residues in the CDR3.

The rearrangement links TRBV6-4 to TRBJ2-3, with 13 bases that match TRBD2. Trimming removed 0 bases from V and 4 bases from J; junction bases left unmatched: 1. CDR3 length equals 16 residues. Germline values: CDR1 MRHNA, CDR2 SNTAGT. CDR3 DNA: TGTGCCAGCAGTGACTCGGGGACTAGCGGGGCAGATACGCAGTATTTT. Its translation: CASSDSGTSGADTQYF.